The entry below describes one TCR beta chain. Its cognate antigen has yet to be identified. No much larger clonotype is one base removed from it; base qualities were not supplied. The cysteine opens and the phenylalanine closes a CDR3 of 14 amino acids. Of the read, only the CDR3 DNA is kept; its 42 bases are in frame from base 1. A distance of 14 bases separates the germline ends of V and J, which lose 6 bases and 3 bases respectively. CDR1 and CDR2 are drawn from the germline V gene: MDHEN, SYDVKM. In Seattle, one collaborating source enrolled patients while the infection was active and tracked those patients longitudinally over the course of disease. Each collaborating institution followed its own protocols to collect whole blood in K2EDTA tubes. For TCRbeta analysis, collaborators shipped samples in one of three forms: frozen whole blood, isolated PBMCs, or DNA extracted from either of those sample types.

The immunoSEQ Assay, a bias-controlled multiplex PCR, was used to amplify TCRbeta CDR3 regions from genomic DNA. The authors' analysis ran thus. The number of nucleated cells in each sample was estimated from the amplification of reference gene primers within the assay. To quantify the absolute abundance of each unique TCRbeta CDR3 rearrangement, sequence reads were collapsed and filtered. For each sample, productive Simpson clonality was calculated as the square root of Simpson's diversity index over productive rearrangements. Not all clones reach the TCRdb copy of this immuneACCESS table, which keeps in-frame sequences only. Checked studies attribute under half of the gap to unresolved V genes and leave the rest unexplained. Clone size and V and J calls were adopted from that table, with D and trimming inferred from the DNA. The sample table shows about 320,000 clones, and roughly 91% are seen once. The ten biggest clones cover around 10% of the sample.

The sample comes from a study of blood T cell repertoires in COVID-19 (TCRdb year 2020). Regarding the study in general: Samples covering the acute and convalescent phases of COVID-19 were provided by collaborators in the United States, Italy and Spain. The prospective study material was composed of cDNA or gDNA derived from T cells, B-cell-depleted T cells, or PBMCs. Subjects who had been exposed to COVID-19, were actively infected with it, or had recovered from it provided the deeply sampled blood TCRbeta repertoires that made up the dataset. The repertoires were released in a freely available public database intended as a resource for research on the immune response to SARS-CoV-2. Samples came from the ongoing ImmuneRACE study (first 160 participants) plus 1,254 subjects from 6 global collaborators. Sample metadata almost always included a de-identified subject ID, COVID-19 status, age in years and sex. Where HLA class I and class II types were available, the types were taken from metadata supplied by the sample provider, not from assay-based typing. What the work shows at the level of the full study, not this receptor alone: The amount of clinical and demographic metadata varied by source and participant and was provided uncurated.

This clonotype originated in a woman in her 30s with COVID-19, enrolled during active disease. The rearrangement combines TRBV28 with TRBJ1-2; the D segment cannot be called with confidence. The source material was peripheral blood. The CDR3 protein: CASSHPHSHYGYTF. The nucleotide sequence reads as follows: TGTGCCAGCAGCCACCCCCACTCCCACTATGGCTACACCTTC.